This T cell receptor (beta chain) comes out of a study of T cell responses to AZD1222 COVID-19 vaccine (dated by TCRdb to the early 2020s). About the study as a whole: TCR sequencing was performed for 230 to 250 trial participants, of whom around 200 were given two doses of AZD1222 and some 26 were given two doses of MenACWY control vaccine. Trial participants were enrolled by age into subgroups of 18-55, 56-69 and 70-plus years, and about 150, 27 and 61 TCR-sequenced participants, respectively, were included in these subgroups. The paper's findings and limits, for the study overall: After two AZD1222 doses, spike-specific TCR breadth and depth were significantly higher than at day 0 and than in MenACWY recipients. CD4 TCRs associated with the vaccine covered the entire spike protein, and the dominant responses were in regions 160-218 and 743-854. In the small 56-69-year group, the increase in depth fell short of significance, most likely because of low power. Reportedly, almost half of the unique spike-specific TCRs recognized epitopes lying outside the regions that are mutated in the B.1.351 and B.1.1.7 variants. Conclusions about previously exposed vaccinees are limited, since just a handful of AZD1222 recipients were seropositive for SARS-CoV-2 at baseline. Because no day 14 peak-response samples were available, repertoires were characterized only after the peak T cell response. Most participants were white British and females outnumbered males, and the authors suggested that clonal diversity may have been underestimated.

This clone was observed a few times. Its cognate antigen has yet to be identified. Per-nucleotide qualities are absent, and no much larger clonotype sits a single base away. This sample includes further DNA sequences coding for the same CDR3. The CDR3 regions of human TCRbeta chains were subjected to immunosequencing. As for the authors' bioinformatics: TCRs in the repertoires were compared against a reference library of SARS-CoV-2-specific TCRs that had been generated with the MIRA antigen-specificity platform. Breadth was defined as the fraction of unique TCRs that were SARS-CoV-2-associated, and depth was defined as the fraction of total T cells that were SARS-CoV-2-associated. Using the MIRA data, each spike-specific TCR was mapped to the spike region that the TCR reacts to and placed in a CD4 or CD8 class. Log10-transformed breadth and depth values were compared by one-way ANOVA with Sidak's multiple comparisons tests. Drawn from immuneACCESS, this table holds only the in-frame rearrangements with V and J called that TCRdb kept. Clones are partly lost; checked studies trace under half to an unresolved V gene and leave the rest unexplained. The V and J calls and clone size come from that table; D and trimming were worked out from the DNA. The sample table records 90,000 to 150,000 clones; about nine tenths of these occur just once. Jointly, the top ten make up around 2.6% of the sample.

The time point tag for this specimen amounts to: about 28 days (+/-7) after the second vaccine dose. AZD1222 recipients given second doses at about 4 weeks or at about 12 weeks were pooled, since spike-specific TCR depth and breadth were not found to differ between the two schedules. The vaccinee samples were drawn from two UK trials, COV001 and COV002, one of which was a single-blind randomized controlled phase 2/3 trial testing AZD1222 (ChAdOx1 nCoV-19) in healthy adults. For TCRbeta chain sequencing, PBMC samples were collected from trial participants at day 0 and at day 28 after the second dose. CDR3 length: 11 amino acids, cysteine to phenylalanine. Only the CDR3 region is kept as DNA, spanning 33 bases read in frame from base 1. The germline V gene (reference sequence) supplies CDR1 LGHDT and CDR2 YNNKEL. A distance of 4 bases separates the germline ends of V and J, which lose 3 bases and 4 bases respectively.

This TCR was recovered from an adult who received the AZD1222 COVID-19 vaccine. Sequenced here: peripheral blood, sampled 28 days after the second AZD1222 dose. This chain is built from TRBV3-1 (or the pseudogene TRBV3-2) and TRBJ2-7; too little of a D gene remains to name it. Here is the DNA: TGTGCCAGCAGCCACAGGTACGAGCAGTACTTC. Protein translation: CASSHRYEQYF.